This TCR beta chain originates from a study of cytomegalovirus exposure and HLA in healthy donors. The study's findings and limits: The analysis excluded some indistinguishable V segments, including TRBV6-2 and TRBV6-3. In a later analysis, HLA-associated beta chains showed higher expansion and lower generation probabilities than comparable chains. Later analysis demonstrated an association between a missense DCLRE1C variant and TCR beta V- and J-gene trimming.

A word on this clone: Its target is unknown.

The CDR3 runs 16 residues. Per the germline V gene, CDR1 is SGHTS and CDR2 is YDEGEE. V shed 3 bases, J shed 4 bases, and the junction held 11 bases outside the gene matches. PCR primers comprised 60 Vbeta and 13 Jbeta primers. Data came from immunoSEQ multiplex PCR; TCRdb stores just in-frame clones and leaves some out. Counted here are 150,000 to 200,000 clones, roughly 78% occurring once; the ten biggest clones make up approximately 2%. This receptor was obtained from a man aged 35 to 55 in good health and CMV-seronegative. The source material was PBMCs. This chain links TRBV5-8 with TRBJ2-3; 7 bases map to TRBD2. The CDR3 sequence is CASSSGASGDPDTQYF. The CDR3 DNA reads as TGTGCCAGCAGCTCTGGGGCTAGCGGAGACCCAGATACGCAGTATTTT.